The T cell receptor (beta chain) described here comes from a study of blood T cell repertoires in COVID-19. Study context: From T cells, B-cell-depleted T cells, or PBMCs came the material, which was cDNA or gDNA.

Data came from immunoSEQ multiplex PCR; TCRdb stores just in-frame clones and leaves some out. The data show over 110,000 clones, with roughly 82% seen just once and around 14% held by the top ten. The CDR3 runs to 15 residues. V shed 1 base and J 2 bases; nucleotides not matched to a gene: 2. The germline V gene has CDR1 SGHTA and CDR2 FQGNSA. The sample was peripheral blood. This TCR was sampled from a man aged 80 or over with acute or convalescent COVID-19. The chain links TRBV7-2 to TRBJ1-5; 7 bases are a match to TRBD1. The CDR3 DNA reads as TGTGCCAGCAGCTTAGTCGGGACAGGCAATCAGCCCCAGCATTTT. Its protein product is CASSLVGTGNQPQHF.